This TCR beta chain was sequenced in a study of CD8+ T cells in alopecia areata. Extraction of RNA preceded its reverse transcription into cDNA, which served as the sequencing template. Produced via immunoSEQ multiplex PCR; TCRdb's table is partial and in-frame only. The sample includes approximately 90,000 clones, about two thirds of them seen just once. Specified treatment: oral pan-JAK inhibitor, 5-10 mg twice daily. A few counts support this clone. Germline V CDR1 and CDR2: SGHRS, YFSETQ. This CDR3 spans 12 amino acids. The V end lost 5 bases, the J end lost 0 bases, and 4 bases lay between the germline ends.

This TCR was sampled from a human donor with alopecia areata. This chain links TRBV5-1 with TRBJ2-3, with D hard to call. Sequenced here: CD8+ T cells sorted from blood, sampled around week 44, from a patient treated with tofacitinib. CDR3 DNA: TGCGCCAGCAGGGGCAGCACAGATACGCAGTATTTT. It yields the protein CASRGSTDTQYF.